This TCR beta chain was retrieved from a study of CD8+ T cells in alopecia areata. Sequencing templates came from extracted RNA that was reverse transcribed into cDNA. The data were produced by immunoSEQ multiplex PCR, yet TCRdb's version contains in-frame clones alone and is incomplete. The table shows 100,000 to 150,000 clones, with approximately 49% occurring only once. The CDR3 runs to 13 residues. Per the germline V gene, CDR1 is SGHRS and CDR2 is YFSETQ. The ends were cut back, 0 bases at V and 4 bases at J, with 7 bases in the middle. This clone was found a few times. The receptor was isolated from a human donor with alopecia areata. The chain carries TRBV5-1 and TRBJ1-1; D is undetermined. The sample in question was CD8+ T cells sorted from blood, obtained at week 0. CDR3 loop: CASSLEVTTEAFF. Written as DNA, the CDR3 is TGCGCCAGCAGCTTGGAGGTGACCACTGAAGCTTTCTTT.